This T cell receptor (beta chain) was captured by sequencing in a study of patients and donors after allogeneic stem cell transplantation. Ten or more counts support this clonotype. Using its own MiXCR run on the RT-PCR reads, TCRdb lists one record per CDR3 protein. The sample gives about a million distinct CDR3 sequences, more than 15% of which show up once; 6% is in the top ten. The germline V and J ends were trimmed by 1 base and 8 bases, with 12 bases remaining between them. Germline V gene lookup returns CDR1 MGHDK and CDR2 SYGVNS. This CDR3 is 14 amino acids long. The sample taken for sequencing was blood, either unsorted or a sorted T cell fraction (not recorded which). This chain links TRBV25-1 with TRBJ2-1; D unresolved. The TCR sequence derives from a human donor who was either an allogeneic HSCT recipient or a stem cell or donor lymphocyte infusion donor (not recorded which). It is not recorded whose cells these are; they may come from a transplant donor. The CDR3 sequence is CASSESAGFDEQFF. The DNA of the CDR3 is TGTGCCAGCAGTGAATCTGCAGGATTCGATGAGCAGTTCTTC.